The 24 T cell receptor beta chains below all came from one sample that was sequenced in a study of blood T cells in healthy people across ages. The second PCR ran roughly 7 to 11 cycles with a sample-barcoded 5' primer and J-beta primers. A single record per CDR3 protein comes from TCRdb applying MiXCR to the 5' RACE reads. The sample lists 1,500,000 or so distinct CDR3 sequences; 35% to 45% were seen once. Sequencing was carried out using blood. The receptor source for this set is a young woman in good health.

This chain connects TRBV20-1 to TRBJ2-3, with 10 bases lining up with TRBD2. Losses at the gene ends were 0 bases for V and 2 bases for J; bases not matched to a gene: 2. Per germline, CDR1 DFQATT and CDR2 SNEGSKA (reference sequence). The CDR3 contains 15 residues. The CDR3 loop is CSARDSGGNTDTQYF. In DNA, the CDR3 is TGCAGTGCTAGAGATAGCGGGGGGAACACAGATACGCAGTATTTT.

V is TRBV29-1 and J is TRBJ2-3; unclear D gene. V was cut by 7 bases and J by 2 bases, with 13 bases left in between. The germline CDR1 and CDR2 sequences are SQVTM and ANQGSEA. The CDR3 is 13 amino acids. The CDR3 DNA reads TGCAGCGCCGACCGCCCGTCCACAGATACGCAGTATTTT. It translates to CSADRPSTDTQYF.

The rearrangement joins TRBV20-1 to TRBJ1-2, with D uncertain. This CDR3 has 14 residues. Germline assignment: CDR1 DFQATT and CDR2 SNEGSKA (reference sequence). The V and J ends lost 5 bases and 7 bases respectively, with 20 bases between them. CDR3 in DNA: TGCAGTGCTCGCCCGGAGGCAGAAGTATGTGGCTACACCTTC. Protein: CSARPEAEVCGYTF.

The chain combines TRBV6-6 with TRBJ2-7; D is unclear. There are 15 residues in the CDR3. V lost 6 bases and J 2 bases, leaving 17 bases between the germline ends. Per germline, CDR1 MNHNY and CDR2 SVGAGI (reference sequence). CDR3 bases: TGTGCCAGCAGCAATCTCGCGGCGGAACCCTACGAGCAGTACTTC. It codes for CASSNLAAEPYEQYF.

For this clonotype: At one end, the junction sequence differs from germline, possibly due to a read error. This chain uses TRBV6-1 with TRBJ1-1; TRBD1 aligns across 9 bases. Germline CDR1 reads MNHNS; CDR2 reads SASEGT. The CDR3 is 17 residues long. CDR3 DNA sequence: TGTGCCAGCAGTGAACCCCGGGACAGGGTTGGAAACACTGAAACTTTCTTT. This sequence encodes CASSEPRDRVGNTETFF.

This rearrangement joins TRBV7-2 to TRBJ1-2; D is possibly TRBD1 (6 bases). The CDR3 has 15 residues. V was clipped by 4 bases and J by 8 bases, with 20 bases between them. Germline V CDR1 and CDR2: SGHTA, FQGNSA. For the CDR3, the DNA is TGTGCCAGCAGCTCTACCGCGGCAGGGGTTTTCGGCTACACCTTC. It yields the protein CASSSTAAGVFGYTF.

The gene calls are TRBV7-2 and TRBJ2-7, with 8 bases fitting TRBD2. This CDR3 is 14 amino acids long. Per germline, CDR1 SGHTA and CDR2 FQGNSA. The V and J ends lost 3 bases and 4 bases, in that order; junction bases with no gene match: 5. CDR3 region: CASSFTSGEYEQYF. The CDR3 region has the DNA TGTGCCAGCAGCTTTACTAGCGGAGAATACGAGCAGTACTTC. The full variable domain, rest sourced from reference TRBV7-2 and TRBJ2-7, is GAGVSQSPSNKVTEKGKDVELRCDPISGHTALYWYRQSLGQGLEFLIYFQGNSAPDKSGLPSDRFSAERTGGSVSTLTIQRTQQEDSAVYLCASSFTSGEYEQYFGPGTRLTVT.

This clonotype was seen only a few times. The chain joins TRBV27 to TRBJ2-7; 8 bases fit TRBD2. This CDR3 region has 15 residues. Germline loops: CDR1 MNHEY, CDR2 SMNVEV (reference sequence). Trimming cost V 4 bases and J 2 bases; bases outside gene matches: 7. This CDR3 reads CASSSSAGEAYEQYF. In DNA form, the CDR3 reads TGTGCCAGCAGTTCCTCAGCGGGAGAAGCCTACGAGCAGTACTTC.

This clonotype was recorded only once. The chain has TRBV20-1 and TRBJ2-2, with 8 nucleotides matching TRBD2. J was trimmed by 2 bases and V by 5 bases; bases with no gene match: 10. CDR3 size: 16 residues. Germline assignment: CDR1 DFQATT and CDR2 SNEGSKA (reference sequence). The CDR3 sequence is CSAGRAGLVNTGELFF. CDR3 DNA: TGCAGTGCTGGGAGGGCGGGACTAGTCAACACCGGGGAGCTGTTTTTT.

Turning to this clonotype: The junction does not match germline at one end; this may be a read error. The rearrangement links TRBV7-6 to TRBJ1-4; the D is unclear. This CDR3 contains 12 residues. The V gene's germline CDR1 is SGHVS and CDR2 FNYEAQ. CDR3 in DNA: TGTGCCAGCAGCGGCCGTAATGAAAGACTGTTTTTT. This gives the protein CASSGRNERLFF. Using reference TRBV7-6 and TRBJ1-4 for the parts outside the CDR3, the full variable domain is GAGVSQSPRYKVTKRGQDVALRCDPISGHVSLYWYRQALGQGPEFLTYFNYEAQQDKSGLPNDRFSAERPEGSISTLTIQRTEQRDSAMYRCASSGRNERLFFGSGTQLSVL.

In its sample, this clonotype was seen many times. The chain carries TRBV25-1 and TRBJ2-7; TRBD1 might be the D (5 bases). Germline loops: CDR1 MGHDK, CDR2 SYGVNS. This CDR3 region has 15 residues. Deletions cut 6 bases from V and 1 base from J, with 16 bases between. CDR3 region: CASRPLTASSYEQYF. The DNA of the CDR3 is TGTGCCAGCAGGCCTTTGACAGCGTCTTCCTACGAGCAGTACTTC.

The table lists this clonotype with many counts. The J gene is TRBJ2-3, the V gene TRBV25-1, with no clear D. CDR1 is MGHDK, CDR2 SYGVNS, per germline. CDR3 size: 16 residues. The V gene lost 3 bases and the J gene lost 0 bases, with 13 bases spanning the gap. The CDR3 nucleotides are TGTGCCAGCAGTGATCGGGTCCACACTAGCACAGATACGCAGTATTTT. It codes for CASSDRVHTSTDTQYF.

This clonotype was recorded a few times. The CDR3 protein is CASSPRFRQETQYF. The CDR3 coding sequence is TGTGCCAGCAGCCCGAGGTTCCGCCAAGAGACCCAGTACTTC. The rearrangement links TRBV7-2 to TRBJ2-5; D is uncertain. V was cut by 5 bases and J by 1 base, with 11 bases left in between. Germline-derived CDR1 and CDR2 are SGHTA and FQGNSA. The CDR3 runs 14 residues.

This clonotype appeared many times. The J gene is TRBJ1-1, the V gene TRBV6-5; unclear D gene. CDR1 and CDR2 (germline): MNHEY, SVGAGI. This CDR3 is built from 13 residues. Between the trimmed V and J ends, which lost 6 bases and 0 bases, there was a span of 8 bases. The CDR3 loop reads CASRQIMNTEAFF. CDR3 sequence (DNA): TGTGCCAGCAGACAGATCATGAACACTGAAGCTTTCTTT.

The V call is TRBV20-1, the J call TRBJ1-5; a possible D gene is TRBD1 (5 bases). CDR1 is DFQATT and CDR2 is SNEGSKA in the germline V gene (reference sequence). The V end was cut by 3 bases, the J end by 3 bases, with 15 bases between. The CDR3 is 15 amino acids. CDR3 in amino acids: CSASGAGWNNQPQHF. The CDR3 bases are TGCAGTGCTAGTGGGGCTGGGTGGAACAATCAGCCCCAGCATTTT.

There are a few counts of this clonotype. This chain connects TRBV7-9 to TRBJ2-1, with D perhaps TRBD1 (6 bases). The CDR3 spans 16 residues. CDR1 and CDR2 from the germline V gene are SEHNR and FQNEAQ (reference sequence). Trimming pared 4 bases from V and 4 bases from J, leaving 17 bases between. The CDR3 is CASSSLTGTDYNEQFF. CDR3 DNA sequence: TGTGCCAGCAGCTCGCTTACAGGGACGGATTACAATGAGCAGTTCTTC. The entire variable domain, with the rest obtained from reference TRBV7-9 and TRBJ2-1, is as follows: DTGVSQNPRHKITKRGQNVTFRCDPISEHNRLYWYRQTLGQGPEFLTYFQNEAQLEKSRLLSDRFSAERPKGSFSTLEIQRTEQGDSAMYLCASSSLTGTDYNEQFFGPGTRLTVL.

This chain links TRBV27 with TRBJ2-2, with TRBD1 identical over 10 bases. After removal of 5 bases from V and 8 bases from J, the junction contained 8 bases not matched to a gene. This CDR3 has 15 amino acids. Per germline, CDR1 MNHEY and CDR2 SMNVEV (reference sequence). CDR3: CASSIRDRGRGELFF. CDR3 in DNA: TGTGCCAGCAGTATCCGGGACAGGGGACGGGGGGAGCTGTTTTTT.

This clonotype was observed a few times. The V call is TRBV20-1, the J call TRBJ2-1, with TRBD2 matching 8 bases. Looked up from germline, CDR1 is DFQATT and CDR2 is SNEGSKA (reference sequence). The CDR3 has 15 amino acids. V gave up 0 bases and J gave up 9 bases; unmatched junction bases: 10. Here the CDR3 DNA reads TGCAGTGCTAGAGATCTTCGGGGGGGCCACCGTGAGCAGTTCTTC. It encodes CSARDLRGGHREQFF.

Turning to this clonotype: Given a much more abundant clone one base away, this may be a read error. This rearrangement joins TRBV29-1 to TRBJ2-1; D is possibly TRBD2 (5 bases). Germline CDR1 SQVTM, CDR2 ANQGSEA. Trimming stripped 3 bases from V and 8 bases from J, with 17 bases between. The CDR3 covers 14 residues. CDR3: CSVEVRVLFHEQFF. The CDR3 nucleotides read TGCAGCGTTGAGGTGAGGGTCCTCTTCCATGAGCAGTTCTTC.

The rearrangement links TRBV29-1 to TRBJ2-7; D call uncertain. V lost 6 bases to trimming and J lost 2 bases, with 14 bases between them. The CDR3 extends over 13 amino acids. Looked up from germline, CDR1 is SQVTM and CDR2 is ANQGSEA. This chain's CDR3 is CSVAGPKAYEQYF. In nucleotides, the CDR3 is TGCAGCGTCGCCGGCCCTAAAGCCTACGAGCAGTACTTC.

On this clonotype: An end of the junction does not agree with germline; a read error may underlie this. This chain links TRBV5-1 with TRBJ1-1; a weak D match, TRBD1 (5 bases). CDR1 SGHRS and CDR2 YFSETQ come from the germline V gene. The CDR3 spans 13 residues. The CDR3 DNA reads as TGCGCCGGCAGCTTCACAGGGAACACTGAAGCTTTCTTT. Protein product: CAGSFTGNTEAFF.

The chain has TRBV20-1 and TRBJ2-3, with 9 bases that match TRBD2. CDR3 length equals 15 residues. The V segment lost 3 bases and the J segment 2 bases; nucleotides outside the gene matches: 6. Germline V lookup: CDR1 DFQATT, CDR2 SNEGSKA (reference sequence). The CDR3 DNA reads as TGCAGTGCTAGCGACGCTAGCGGGGTCACAGATACGCAGTATTTT. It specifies CSASDASGVTDTQYF.

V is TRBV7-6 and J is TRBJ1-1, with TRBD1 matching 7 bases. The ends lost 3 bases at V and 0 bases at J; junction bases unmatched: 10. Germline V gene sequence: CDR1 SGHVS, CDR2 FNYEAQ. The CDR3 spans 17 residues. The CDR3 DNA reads TGTGCCAGCAGCTTCCTCGACAGGGTTGGGATGAACACTGAAGCTTTCTTT. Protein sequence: CASSFLDRVGMNTEAFF.

The chain's CDR3 is CASSGPLMGNEQFF. The CDR3 DNA sequence: TGTGCCAGCAGTGGTCCCCTGATGGGCAATGAGCAGTTCTTC. The chain carries TRBV2 and TRBJ2-1; D uncertain. The germline V gene has CDR1 SNHLY and CDR2 FYNNEI. V shed 4 bases and J shed 6 bases, with 13 bases lying between them. The CDR3 runs 14 residues.